This passage covers 20 T cell receptor beta chains from one sample sequenced in a study of technical replicates of blood from a few donors. Assay: immunoSEQ multiplex PCR; the TCRdb copy retains only in-frame clones and omits some. The sample has about 44,000 clones; 90% to 97% are singletons. The specimen was T cells isolated from PBMCs. The receptor set was obtained from a human donor in good health.

The J gene is TRBJ2-1, the V gene TRBV5-6; D might be TRBD2 (6 bases). Germline assignment: CDR1 SGHDT and CDR2 YYEEEE. Trimming took 3 bases from V and 11 from J, leaving 18 bases between them. CDR3 length: 14 residues. The CDR3 protein is CASSWGYSEGKQFF. The CDR3 nucleotides read TGTGCCAGCAGCTGGGGGTATTCGGAGGGCAAGCAGTTCTTC.

V and J are TRBV27 and TRBJ2-5; D not certain. The ends were cut back, 3 bases at V and 4 bases at J, with 9 bases in the middle. Germline loops: CDR1 MNHEY, CDR2 SMNVEV (reference sequence). The CDR3 totals 13 residues. CDR3: CASSFNSRETQYF. In DNA, the CDR3 is TGTGCCAGCAGTTTTAATAGCAGAGAGACCCAGTACTTC.

V gene TRBV29-1 combines with J gene TRBJ2-7, with 9 positions matching TRBD2. Trimming removed 1 base from V and 2 bases from J; junction bases left unmatched: 9. Germline loops: CDR1 SQVTM, CDR2 ANQGSEA. This CDR3 contains 16 residues. The CDR3 region is CSVEGPAGGVAYEQYF. The CDR3 DNA follows: TGCAGCGTTGAAGGGCCAGCGGGAGGCGTCGCCTACGAGCAGTACTTC.

The chain combines TRBV9 with TRBJ1-2; 10 nucleotides line up with TRBD1. CDR3 length: 14 residues. The junction had 3 bases not matched to a gene; V was cut back by 3 bases and J by 4 bases. Germline CDR1 and CDR2: SGDLS and YYNGEE. This CDR3 reads CASSGQGAIYGYTF. CDR3 in DNA: TGTGCCAGCAGCGGACAGGGGGCTATCTATGGCTACACCTTC.

The V and J genes are TRBV5-8 and TRBJ1-1; no firm D call. The CDR3 length is 15 residues. V gave up 0 bases and J gave up 0 bases, with 9 bases separating them. From germline, CDR1 is SGHTS and CDR2 YDEGEE. In DNA, the CDR3 is TGTGCCAGCAGCTTGGCCCACAGCATGAACACTGAAGCTTTCTTT. It translates to CASSLAHSMNTEAFF.

The chain is built from TRBV5-1 and TRBJ2-7, with D uncertain. In germline, CDR1 is SGHRS, CDR2 YFSETQ. Trimming took 6 bases from V and 3 from J, leaving 7 bases between them. This CDR3 comprises 11 residues. The CDR3 sequence is CASNAGYEQYF. The CDR3 coding sequence is TGCGCCAGCAATGCAGGCTACGAGCAGTACTTC.

V and J are TRBV5-5 and TRBJ1-1, with a possible D match to TRBD1 (5 bases). Germline V gene lookup returns CDR1 SGHKS and CDR2 YYEKEE (reference sequence). The V and J ends lost 1 base and 1 base respectively, with 5 bases between them. The CDR3 spans 13 residues. CDR3 amino acids: CASSLTGNTEAFF. CDR3 DNA: TGTGCCAGCAGCTTGACAGGGAACACTGAAGCTTTCTTT. The full variable domain, its missing parts supplied by reference TRBV5-5 and TRBJ1-1, is DAGVTQSPTHLIKTRGQQVTLRCSPISGHKSVSWYQQVLGQGPQFIFQYYEKEERGRGNFPDRFSARQFPNYSSELNVNALLLGDSALYLCASSLTGNTEAFFGQGTRLTVV.

The gene calls are TRBV30 and TRBJ1-2; perhaps TRBD1 as D (6 bases). The CDR3 covers 11 residues. Trimming removed 6 bases from V and 4 bases from J, with 9 bases in between. CDR1 GTSNPN and CDR2 SVGIG come from the germline V gene (reference sequence). CDR3: CACWDTYGYTF. CDR3 sequence (DNA): TGTGCCTGTTGGGACACCTATGGCTACACCTTC.

V gene TRBV5-1 combines with J gene TRBJ2-1; D is perhaps TRBD1 (5 bases). Deletions cut 0 bases from V and 5 bases from J, with 15 bases between. Per the germline V gene, CDR1 is SGHRS and CDR2 is YFSETQ. The CDR3 extends over 16 amino acids. The CDR3 DNA reads as TGCGCCAGCAGCTTGGCGTCCGACAGTTTTAACAATGAGCAGTTCTTC. It codes for CASSLASDSFNNEQFF.

This rearrangement joins TRBV10-3 to TRBJ1-1; 7 nucleotides match TRBD1. The CDR3 sequence is 15 residues long. Germline V lookup: CDR1 ENHRY, CDR2 SYGVKD. V lost 9 bases and J lost 0; bases outside the gene matches: 10. The CDR3 bases are TGTGCCATTTCTTTCGCCAGGGGGGTGAACACTGAAGCTTTCTTT. This codes for CAISFARGVNTEAFF.

V gene TRBV5-3 combines with J gene TRBJ1-1, with D possibly being TRBD1 (6 bases). TRBV5-3 falls under the ORF class, with uncertain function. This CDR3 is built from 14 residues. The germline V and J ends were trimmed by 4 bases and 1 base, with 11 bases remaining between them. The CDR3 DNA reads TGTGCCAGAAGCCTGAGGGACAAGAACACTGAAGCTTTCTTT. Amino acid sequence: CARSLRDKNTEAFF.

CDR3 sequence: CASSEMGTRKSEQYF. The CDR3 DNA reads TGTGCCAGCAGTGAAATGGGGACTCGGAAAAGCGAGCAGTACTTC. The chain couples TRBV6-1 to TRBJ2-7; D is perhaps TRBD2 (6 bases). Trimming removed 2 bases at V and 6 bases at J, with 17 bases between. In germline, CDR1 is MNHNS, CDR2 SASEGT. The CDR3 loop spans 15 amino acids.

The genes are TRBV6-5 and TRBJ1-1; 7 nucleotides match TRBD1. The CDR3 loop spans 14 amino acids. V gave up 8 bases and J gave up 4 bases; unmatched junction bases: 10. Germline CDR1 MNHEY, CDR2 SVGAGI. The CDR3, as DNA: TGTGCCAGCGCCCGAGTGGCAGGGGGCACTGAAGCTTTCTTT. It translates to CASARVAGGTEAFF.

In DNA, the CDR3 is TGTGCCAAAAACCGGGACAGGCATGAAAAACTGTTTTTT. Translated: CAKNRDRHEKLFF. This chain connects TRBV19 to TRBJ1-4, with TRBD1 identical over 8 bases. Germline V CDR1 and CDR2: LNHDA, SQIVND (reference sequence). J gave up 6 bases and V 10 bases, and 7 bases lay outside the gene matches. CDR3 length: 13 residues.

Here the CDR3 reads CASREGVTTDTQYF. The CDR3 nucleotides read TGTGCCAGCAGAGAGGGAGTTACCACAGATACGCAGTATTTT. This rearrangement joins TRBV28 to TRBJ2-3, with D possibly being TRBD2 (5 bases). CDR3 length equals 14 residues. CDR1 and CDR2 (germline): MDHEN, SYDVKM. The germline V and J ends were trimmed by 6 bases and 2 bases, with 12 bases remaining between them.

V usage is TRBV11-3 and J usage is TRBJ2-7, with 12 nucleotides matching TRBD2. Germline loops: CDR1 SGHNT, CDR2 YENEEA. The CDR3 is 16 residues long. V trimming: 5 bases; J trimming: 0 bases; junction bases outside the gene matches: 5. The CDR3: CASSPLAGGSSYEQYF. CDR3 coding DNA: TGTGCCAGCAGCCCACTAGCGGGAGGTAGCTCCTACGAGCAGTACTTC.

This sequence joins TRBV6-5 and TRBJ2-7, with D maybe TRBD1 (5 bases). The V end lost 6 bases, the J end lost 0 bases, and 6 bases lay between the germline ends. This CDR3 spans 12 amino acids. Germline V gives CDR1 MNHEY, CDR2 SVGAGI. CDR3 region: CASSQGSYEQYF. The CDR3 DNA reads TGTGCCAGCAGCCAGGGCTCCTACGAGCAGTACTTC.

The chain is built from TRBV5-1 and TRBJ2-1, with 10 nucleotides matching TRBD2. The CDR3 totals 16 residues. Trimming cost V 0 bases and J 8 bases; bases outside gene matches: 8. Germline-derived CDR1 and CDR2 are SGHRS and YFSETQ. DNA for the CDR3: TGCGCCAGCAGCTTGGGACTAGCGGGCCCTGGGCATGAGCAGTTCTTC. Translation gives CASSLGLAGPGHEQFF. The full variable domain, with the rest looked up from reference TRBV5-1 and TRBJ2-1, is KAGVTQTPRYLIKTRGQQVTLSCSPISGHRSVSWYQQTPGQGLQFLFEYFSETQRNKGNFPGRFSGRQFSNSRSEMNVSTLELGDSALYLCASSLGLAGPGHEQFFGPGTRLTVL.

The J gene is TRBJ1-1, the V gene TRBV27; 9 nucleotides agree with TRBD1. Trimming at V came to 5 bases and at J to 1 base, leaving 5 bases not matched to a gene. Germline CDR1 MNHEY, CDR2 SMNVEV (reference sequence). CDR3 length: 15 residues. This chain's CDR3 is CASSRWDRENTEAFF. In DNA, the CDR3 is TGTGCCAGCAGTCGCTGGGACAGGGAGAACACTGAAGCTTTCTTT.

V gene TRBV4-3 combines with J gene TRBJ2-7; the D gene is possibly TRBD2 (6 bases). Looked up from germline, CDR1 is LGHNA and CDR2 is YSLEER. The V gene lost 2 bases and the J gene lost 4 bases, with 21 bases spanning the gap. The CDR3 runs to 17 residues. CDR3 nucleotides: TGCGCCAGCAGCCAAAGGGCCGGGACCACGGGGGATTACGAGCAGTACTTC. Translated: CASSQRAGTTGDYEQYF.